This T cell receptor beta chain was recovered during a study of T cell responses to AZD1222 COVID-19 vaccine. For this clone: The antigen remains unidentified.

Trimming cost V 4 bases and J 8 bases; bases outside gene matches: 3. The germline V gene encodes CDR1 MNHEY and CDR2 SMNVEV (reference sequence). CDR3 length: 14 residues. Study-level findings and limits: Baseline serology detected seropositivity in only five to seven AZD1222 recipients.

Here immunoSEQ multiplex PCR was the method, and the copy in TCRdb shows in-frame clones only, minus some. The table shows some 130,000 clones, with about 80% occurring only once. The V gene is TRBV27, the J gene TRBJ1-4; 11 bases match TRBD1. The starting material was peripheral blood, obtained on day 0 of AZD1222 vaccination. The sequence was collected from an adult in good health. The CDR3 region is CASSWDRGNEKLFF. In DNA form, the CDR3 reads TGTGCCAGCAGTTGGGACAGGGGGAACGAAAAACTGTTTTTT. The variable domain in full, with the rest retrieved from reference TRBV27 and TRBJ1-4, is EAQVTQNPRYLITVTGKKLTVTCSQNMNHEYMSWYRQDPGLGLRQIYYSMNVEVTDKGDVPEGYKVSRKEKRNFPLILESPSPNQTSLYFCASSWDRGNEKLFFGSGTQLSVL.